The clone carrying this T cell receptor (beta chain) was found once. The antigen is unknown. These data originate in a study of beta chain features in type 1 diabetes. About the research overall: Researchers looked at fewer than 110 million sorted cells across all samples. Study outcomes and limitations: Type 1 diabetes patients had TCRB CDR3s that were shorter (moderately but significantly so) in all four CD4+ subsets.

The V and J ends lost 6 bases and 4 bases, in that order; junction bases with no gene match: 1. The CDR3 is 13 amino acids. The V gene's germline CDR1 is ENHRY and CDR2 SYGVKD. One heparinised blood draw, averaging about 116 mL, came from each donor. Expressed TCRB transcripts were sequenced because the isolated RNA had all been reverse transcribed beforehand. Assay used: immunoSEQ multiplex PCR; TCRdb lists only in-frame clones, some missing. The table records about 370,000 clones, 9.6% of them present only once. The chain has TRBV10-3 and TRBJ1-4; 8 positions agree with TRBD1. The sequencing sample was made of central memory CD4+ T cells from blood. The receptor's source is a man aged 25-45 years with type 1 diabetes. CDR3 protein: CAIRQGVNEKLFF. CDR3 DNA: TGTGCCATCAGACAGGGGGTTAATGAAAAACTGTTTTTT.